Each of the 8 T cell receptor beta chains below was sequenced from the same sample in a study of shared clonotypes between healthy human individuals. Sequenced by immunoSEQ multiplex PCR; TCRdb stores in-frame clones only, minus some. Found here are about 1 million clones, 75% of them singletons; the top ten hold 1.5%. The sequenced material came from memory CD4+ T cells sorted from blood. This sample's subset: CD45RA-negative fraction. Receptor source: a man between 18 and 29 years old in good health.

The genes are TRBV5-1 and TRBJ2-7, with TRBD1 as a possible D gene (5 bases). Per germline, CDR1 SGHRS and CDR2 YFSETQ. V dropped 1 base and J dropped 2 bases, with 13 bases sitting between them. The CDR3 totals 15 residues. This CDR3 reads CASSLSPTETYEQYF. The CDR3 DNA reads as TGCGCCAGCAGCTTGTCCCCGACAGAGACCTACGAGCAGTACTTC. The full variable domain, in which reference TRBV5-1 and TRBJ2-7 provide the parts outside the CDR3, is KAGVTQTPRYLIKTRGQQVTLSCSPISGHRSVSWYQQTPGQGLQFLFEYFSETQRNKGNFPGRFSGRQFSNSRSEMNVSTLELGDSALYLCASSLSPTETYEQYFGPGTRLTVT.

In its sample, this clone was seen once. The V gene is TRBV19, the J gene TRBJ2-6, with D uncertain. The CDR3 runs to 13 residues. V gave up 8 bases and J gave up 4 bases, with 9 bases separating them. CDR1 is LNHDA, CDR2 SQIVND, per germline (reference sequence). For the CDR3, the DNA is TGTGCCAGTGGCCCGAGAGGGGCCAACGTCCTGACTTTC. Its translation is CASGPRGANVLTF.

A note on this clone: A junction boundary mismatches the germline segment, possibly from a read error. This sequence joins TRBV7-7 and TRBJ1-3, with D tentatively TRBD1 (5 bases). The CDR3 is 12 residues long. Germline CDR1 is SSHAT and CDR2 is FNYEAQ (reference sequence). Here the CDR3 DNA reads TGTGCTAGCAGCTCGCTTGGGGGGACCATATATTTT. This gives the protein CASSSLGGTIYF.

CDR3 sequence: CAIRGQGAYYNEQFF. In DNA, the CDR3 is TGTGCCATCAGGGGACAGGGGGCGTATTACAATGAGCAGTTCTTC. The rearrangement links TRBV10-3 to TRBJ2-1; 12 bases are a match to TRBD1. This CDR3 comprises 15 residues. The trim removed 6 bases at V and 4 bases at J, leaving 4 bases unmatched. Germline CDR1 ENHRY, CDR2 SYGVKD.

The table lists this clone with a few counts. V gene TRBV10-3 combines with J gene TRBJ1-4, with 7 nucleotides matching TRBD1. This CDR3 spans 15 amino acids. Germline loops: CDR1 ENHRY, CDR2 SYGVKD. Losses at the gene ends were 4 bases for V and 7 bases for J; bases not matched to a gene: 9. CDR3 DNA sequence: TGTGCCATCAGTGCGTTCGAGGGGGCTGGTGAAAAACTGTTTTTT. As protein: CAISAFEGAGEKLFF.

Only a few counts were recorded for this clone. The chain recombines TRBV5-4 with TRBJ2-1; D unresolved. Germline lookup yields CDR1 SGHNT and CDR2 YYREEE (reference sequence). V lost 3 bases and J 6 bases, leaving 7 bases between the germline ends. The CDR3 is 12 amino acids. This chain's CDR3 is CASSSVGNEQFF. CDR3 coding DNA: TGTGCCAGCAGCTCGGTAGGCAATGAGCAGTTCTTC.

The chain has TRBV7-9 and TRBJ1-6, with TRBD1 matching over 11 bases. CDR1 is SEHNR and CDR2 is FQNEAQ in the germline V gene (reference sequence). CDR3 size: 16 residues. V shed 4 bases, J shed 6 bases, and the junction held 5 bases outside the gene matches. CDR3 DNA: TGTGCCAGCAGCTCGGACAGGGGGCCGGGTAATTCACCCCTCCACTTT. Protein sequence: CASSSDRGPGNSPLHF.

CDR3 region: CASSYVAGVGNEQFF. The CDR3 bases are TGTGCCAGCAGCTACGTAGCGGGAGTGGGGAATGAGCAGTTCTTC. This chain connects TRBV5-5 to TRBJ2-1, with TRBD2 identical over 9 bases. The CDR3 is 15 residues long. The ends lost 3 bases at V and 7 bases at J; junction bases unmatched: 8. Germline-derived CDR1 and CDR2 are SGHKS and YYEKEE (reference sequence).